This T cell receptor (beta chain) is drawn from a study of blood T cell repertoires in COVID-19. As for the study in general: COVID-19 samples collected from the United States, Italy and Spain covered acute and convalescent phases.

Individuals drawn from 20 to 30 US areas were roughly 18 to 95 years old. Clinical history reported by participants formed the basis on which cohorts were assigned. V lost 2 bases, J lost 2 bases, and 13 bases lay in between. The CDR3 extends over 15 amino acids. In germline, CDR1 is MNHNS, CDR2 SASEGT. TCRdb's table, derived via immunoSEQ multiplex PCR, lists solely in-frame clones and lacks some. The sample includes approximately 300,000 clones, about 90% of them seen just once. Sequenced sample: PBMCs or T cells enriched from blood (not recorded which). The chain uses TRBV6-1 and TRBJ2-7, with a possible D match to TRBD2 (5 bases). This clonotype originated in a woman between 18 and 29 years old with acute COVID-19. CDR3 sequence (DNA): TGTGCCAGCAGTGAACCCGGGGAAGCGACCTACGAGCAGTACTTC. Protein product: CASSEPGEATYEQYF.